Below, 28 T cell receptor beta chains from the same sample are listed, as sequenced in a study of T cell repertoires in cytomegalovirus infection. Their target antigens are unknown. TCRdb redid the calling of the reads with MiXCR, one entry per CDR3 protein. Of about 920,000 distinct CDR3 sequences in the sample, roughly 30% were seen once. The sample consisted of cultured CD8+ T cells from PBMCs, taken from culture after CMV antigen stimulation. Every receptor here comes from a human donor in good health (CMV status not recorded). Some clones in this sample may be carry-over from other donors' samples.

This clonotype was detected only a few times. This chain links TRBV4-2 with TRBJ2-1, with 10 positions matching TRBD2. The V segment lost 3 bases and the J segment 7 bases; nucleotides outside the gene matches: 3. In germline, CDR1 is LGHNA, CDR2 YNFKEQ. CDR3 length equals 14 residues. The DNA for the CDR3 is TGTGCCAGCAGCCATTTAGCGGGGGGAAATGAGCAGTTCTTC. It encodes CASSHLAGGNEQFF.

The rearrangement links TRBV6-5 to TRBJ2-5; a possible D gene is TRBD2 (6 bases). Germline CDR1 reads MNHEY; CDR2 reads SVGAGI. V lost 0 bases to trimming and J lost 5 bases, with 13 bases between them. The CDR3 sequence is 15 residues long. CDR3 loop: CASSYSSAGRETQYF. As DNA, the CDR3 is TGTGCCAGCAGTTACTCATCGGCAGGGAGGGAGACCCAGTACTTC.

Points on this clonotype: With a much larger clone just one base away, this may be a read error. The chain employs TRBV7-1 and TRBJ2-1; D remains unclear. TRBV7-1 is annotated as an ORF whose role is uncertain. CDR3 length: 15 amino acids. V was pared by 7 bases and J by 12 bases, with 25 bases between. The CDR3 region is CASNTRDPDSIGQFF. DNA of the CDR3: TGTGCCAGCAACACACGAGACCCCGACTCTATCGGGCAGTTCTTC.

This clonotype has just a few counts. The chain carries TRBV5-5 and TRBJ2-1, with no clear D. Trimming took off 4 bases at V and 2 bases at J, with 13 bases between the two ends. Germline V gives CDR1 SGHKS, CDR2 YYEKEE (reference sequence). The CDR3 has 15 residues. Here the CDR3 DNA reads TGTGCCAGCAGCCCACGGGTGGACCCCTACAATGAGCAGTTCTTC. Translation: CASSPRVDPYNEQFF. The full variable domain, in which reference TRBV5-5 and TRBJ2-1 provide the parts outside the CDR3, is DAGVTQSPTHLIKTRGQQVTLRCSPISGHKSVSWYQQVLGQGPQFIFQYYEKEERGRGNFPDRFSARQFPNYSSELNVNALLLGDSALYLCASSPRVDPYNEQFFGPGTRLTVL.

The chain recombines TRBV6-1 with TRBJ1-3; D perhaps matches TRBD1 (6 bases). Trimming cost V 6 bases and J 0 bases, with 18 bases left between them. This CDR3 has 17 residues. Germline V CDR1 and CDR2: MNHNS, SASEGT. Written as DNA, the CDR3 is TGTGCCAGCAGACTACAGGGATACGGTAGCTCTGGAAACACCATATATTTT. It translates to CASRLQGYGSSGNTIYF.

This sequence joins TRBV19 and TRBJ2-3, with 9 bases identical to TRBD1. CDR1 LNHDA and CDR2 SQIVND come from the germline V gene (reference sequence). The CDR3 extends over 15 amino acids. The J segment lost 6 bases and the V segment lost 6 bases, leaving 10 bases of the junction unmatched. The CDR3 sequence: CASRSGTGFGDTQYF. The CDR3 DNA reads as TGTGCCAGTAGGTCCGGGACAGGGTTCGGTGATACGCAGTATTTT. Looking up the rest from reference TRBV19 and TRBJ2-3 gives the full variable domain: DGGITQSPKYLFRKEGQNVTLSCEQNLNHDAMYWYRQDPGQGLRLIYYSQIVNDFQKGDIAEGYSVSREKKESFPLTVTSAQKNPTAFYLCASRSGTGFGDTQYFGPGTRLTVL.

The V and J genes are TRBV12-3 or TRBV12-4 and TRBJ2-7; D is uncertain. This CDR3 region has 14 residues. Trimming removed 7 bases at V and 0 bases at J, with 13 bases between. CDR3 sequence (DNA): TGTGCCAGCACCCCGAACGGGTACTCCTACGAGCAGTACTTC. Translated: CASTPNGYSYEQYF.

The V call is TRBV5-1, the J call TRBJ2-7; tentatively, D is TRBD2 (5 bases). The ends were cut back, 1 base at V and 5 bases at J, with 13 bases in the middle. Germline loops: CDR1 SGHRS, CDR2 YFSETQ. This CDR3 contains 14 residues. In DNA, the CDR3 is TGCGCCAGCAGCTTGTCGGGTTCGGAGGACGAGCAGTACTTC. Its protein is CASSLSGSEDEQYF.

The chain recombines TRBV3-1 with TRBJ1-2; no definite D call. This CDR3 spans 14 amino acids. Trimming pared 3 bases from V and 0 bases from J, leaving 8 bases between. CDR1 and CDR2 (germline): LGHDT, YNNKEL (reference sequence). The CDR3 DNA reads as TGTGCCAGCAGCCACCCGGACGCTAACTATGGCTACACCTTC. Amino acids: CASSHPDANYGYTF.

This clonotype has a handful of counts. At one end, the junction sequence differs from germline, possibly due to a read error. The chain employs TRBV5-1 and TRBJ2-7, with D possibly being TRBD1 (6 bases). CDR3 size: 15 residues. CDR1 and CDR2 (germline): SGHRS, YFSETQ. The DNA for the CDR3 is TGTGCCAGCAGCTTCGTTGACAGGTCCACCTACGAGCAGTACTTC. Its protein is CASSFVDRSTYEQYF.

This clonotype was counted a few times. This chain connects TRBV6-1 to TRBJ1-1; D unclear. CDR3 size: 15 residues. V lost 0 bases to trimming and J lost 4 bases, with 12 bases between them. CDR1 is MNHNS and CDR2 is SASEGT in the germline V gene. CDR3 amino acids: CASSEAGYWGTEAFF. The CDR3 DNA follows: TGTGCCAGCAGTGAAGCGGGTTACTGGGGCACTGAAGCTTTCTTT.

The genes are TRBV12-3 or TRBV12-4 and TRBJ1-1; no definite D call. With 6 bases removed from V and 5 bases from J, the gap between germline ends came to 10 bases. The CDR3 extends over 12 amino acids. CDR3: CASRKMDTEAFF. The CDR3 DNA reads as TGTGCCAGCAGGAAGATGGATACTGAAGCTTTCTTT.

The rearrangement uses TRBV27 and TRBJ2-5; D is possibly TRBD1 or TRBD2 (5 bases each). Germline V gives CDR1 MNHEY, CDR2 SMNVEV (reference sequence). This CDR3 spans 15 amino acids. Trimming left V 2 bases short and J 2 bases short, with 12 bases between. CDR3 DNA sequence: TGTGCCAGCAGTTTAATGGGACGCAGTCAAGAGACCCAGTACTTC. Amino acid sequence: CASSLMGRSQETQYF.

The chain links TRBV28 to TRBJ2-7; no reliable D call. The CDR3 is made up of 13 amino acids. V gave up 5 bases and J gave up 3 bases, with 11 bases separating them. Germline V gene lookup returns CDR1 MDHEN and CDR2 SYDVKM. The CDR3 coding sequence is TGTGCCAGCAGTGCCCTAAGCATCTACGAGCAGTACGTC. This encodes CASSALSIYEQYV.

In its sample, this clonotype was seen many times. This could be a read error, since a much larger clone is one nucleotide away. The chain uses TRBV11-2 and TRBJ1-1, with unresolved D. Trimming removed 1 base from V and 1 base from J, with 4 bases in between. Germline CDR1 and CDR2: SGHAT and FQNNGV. The CDR3 is 13 amino acids. The CDR3 DNA reads as TGTGCCAGCAGCTTAGTCTGGAACACTGAAGCTTTCTTT. Translation gives CASSLVWNTEAFF.

The table lists this clonotype with a few counts. The chain carries TRBV28 and TRBJ1-6; D remains unclear. The germline V gene has CDR1 MDHEN and CDR2 SYDVKM. CDR3 length equals 13 residues. The V end lost 4 bases, the J end lost 7 bases, and 8 bases lay between the germline ends. CDR3 residues: CASSYGQNSPLHF. Here the CDR3 DNA reads TGTGCCAGCAGTTACGGGCAAAATTCACCCCTCCACTTT. The full variable domain, its missing parts supplied by reference TRBV28 and TRBJ1-6, is DVKVTQSSRYLVKRTGEKVFLECVQDMDHENMFWYRQDPGLGLRLIYFSYDVKMKEKGDIPEGYSVSREKKERFSLILESASTNQTSMYLCASSYGQNSPLHFGNGTRLTVT.

The V and J genes are TRBV29-1 and TRBJ2-2; 10 bases agree with TRBD1. Per germline, CDR1 SQVTM and CDR2 ANQGSEA. The CDR3 loop spans 15 amino acids. The V and J ends lost 3 bases and 5 bases, in that order; junction bases with no gene match: 6. The CDR3 protein is CSVDAGQGSTGELFF. The CDR3 nucleotides read TGCAGCGTTGATGCGGGACAGGGGTCAACCGGGGAGCTGTTTTTT.

V and J are TRBV12-3 or TRBV12-4 and TRBJ2-5; D ambiguous. The germline V and J ends were trimmed by 5 bases and 2 bases, with 6 bases remaining between them. The CDR3 sequence is 12 residues long. The CDR3 protein is CASSTPQETQYF. The DNA of the CDR3 is TGTGCCAGCAGTACCCCTCAAGAGACCCAGTACTTC.

There are a few counts of this clonotype. The CDR3 here is CAISEERILSYEQYF. The DNA for the CDR3 is TGTGCCATCAGTGAGGAGAGGATTCTCTCCTACGAGCAGTACTTC. This chain links TRBV10-3 with TRBJ2-7; D remains ambiguous. V was trimmed by 2 bases and J by 0 bases, leaving 11 bases between them. The length of the CDR3 is 15 residues. Germline CDR1 and CDR2: ENHRY and SYGVKD.

The chain combines TRBV28 with TRBJ2-1; TRBD1 matches 7 bases. The J segment lost 1 base and the V segment lost 6 bases, leaving 9 bases of the junction unmatched. Germline V lookup: CDR1 MDHEN, CDR2 SYDVKM. The CDR3 is 16 amino acids. The DNA of the CDR3 is TGTGCCAGCAGAGAGCAGGGGGTTGCGTCCTACAATGAGCAGTTCTTC. It specifies CASREQGVASYNEQFF. The entire variable domain, with the rest obtained from reference TRBV28 and TRBJ2-1, is as follows: DVKVTQSSRYLVKRTGEKVFLECVQDMDHENMFWYRQDPGLGLRLIYFSYDVKMKEKGDIPEGYSVSREKKERFSLILESASTNQTSMYLCASREQGVASYNEQFFGPGTRLTVL.

This clonotype was recorded many times. The V call is TRBV6-1, the J call TRBJ2-4; unclear D gene. V dropped 1 base and J dropped 5 bases, with 6 bases sitting between them. The length of the CDR3 is 13 residues. Germline CDR1 MNHNS, CDR2 SASEGT. The CDR3 region has the DNA TGTGCCAGCAGTGAAGTAGCAGAAAACATTCAGTACTTC. Amino acids: CASSEVAENIQYF.

The gene calls are TRBV20-1 and TRBJ1-3; D possibly corresponds to TRBD1 (5 bases). The germline V gene encodes CDR1 DFQATT and CDR2 SNEGSKA (reference sequence). The CDR3 runs to 11 residues. The V end was cut by 3 bases, the J end by 8 bases, with 8 bases between. The CDR3 spells CSARGEYTIYF. DNA for the CDR3: TGCAGTGCTAGGGGGGAATACACCATATATTTT.

This clonotype was detected only a few times. The chain couples TRBV6-1 to TRBJ2-3; 9 bases agree with TRBD1. The CDR3 contains 17 residues. The V gene end was trimmed by 5 bases and the J gene end by 0 bases; junction bases not matched to a gene: 9. The germline gives CDR1 MNHNS, CDR2 SASEGT. CDR3 nucleotides: TGTGCCAGCAGTTCCCCTGGACAGGGGTTGAGCACAGATACGCAGTATTTT. Residues: CASSSPGQGLSTDTQYF.

The V and J genes are TRBV5-1 and TRBJ1-4, with 8 bases matching TRBD1. Germline trimming cut 2 bases from V and 1 base from J; bases unmatched to any gene: 4. CDR3 size: 16 residues. Germline V lookup: CDR1 SGHRS, CDR2 YFSETQ. CDR3 coding DNA: TGCGCCAGCAGCTTAGGACAGGGTGGAACTAATGAAAAACTGTTTTTT. It specifies CASSLGQGGTNEKLFF.

This clonotype was found a few times. The chain combines TRBV20-1 with TRBJ2-5, with D perhaps matching TRBD1 or TRBD2 (5 bases each). V lost 0 bases and J 3 bases, leaving 14 bases between the germline ends. The CDR3 contains 15 residues. CDR1 is DFQATT, CDR2 SNEGSKA, per germline (reference sequence). CDR3 DNA sequence: TGCAGTGCTAGAGAGGAAAGGGGACGGGAAGAGACCCAGTACTTC. Translation: CSAREERGREETQYF.

The chain's CDR3 is CASSLTSGAGTDTQYF. DNA of the CDR3: TGCGCCAGCAGCCTTACCTCGGGGGCGGGCACAGATACGCAGTATTTT. V usage is TRBV4-1 and J usage is TRBJ2-3; either TRBD1 or TRBD2 may supply D (6 bases each). CDR1 is MGHRA, CDR2 YSYEKL, per germline. The CDR3 covers 16 residues. Deletions cut 4 bases from V and 1 base from J, with 15 bases between.

This clonotype was observed a handful of times. V gene TRBV6-1 combines with J gene TRBJ1-5; 7 bases line up with TRBD1. Germline CDR1 and CDR2: MNHNS and SASEGT. The CDR3 runs 15 residues. V was pared by 8 bases and J by 4 bases, with 11 bases of the junction left unmatched. The CDR3 is CASEADRADNQPQHF. DNA for the CDR3: TGTGCCAGCGAAGCCGACAGGGCCGATAATCAGCCCCAGCATTTT.

The DNA of the CDR3 is TGCGCCAGCAGCCAAGAAGGTGTAGGGAACCAGCCCCAGCATTTT. Encoded protein: CASSQEGVGNQPQHF. The gene calls are TRBV4-1 and TRBJ1-5; no firm D call. Trimming pared 0 bases from V and 7 bases from J, leaving 13 bases between. The CDR3 covers 15 residues. The germline gives CDR1 MGHRA, CDR2 YSYEKL.